This passage covers 32 T cell receptor beta chains from one sample sequenced in a study of blood T cell repertoires in COVID-19. Measured with immunoSEQ multiplex PCR; TCRdb has only the in-frame clones, and not every one. The sample consists of tens of thousands of clones, approximately 79% of them appearing once. The sample taken for sequencing was peripheral blood. The receptor source for this set is a man in his sixties or seventies with acute or convalescent COVID-19.

The V gene is TRBV6-2 or TRBV6-3, the J gene TRBJ1-5; 12 nucleotides line up with TRBD1. The CDR3 loop spans 16 amino acids. The J segment lost 7 bases and the V segment lost 6 bases, leaving 10 bases of the junction unmatched. The V gene's germline CDR1 is MNHEY and CDR2 SVGEGT. The CDR3 spells CASSPSMGTGGQPQHF. The CDR3 DNA reads as TGTGCCAGCAGCCCCTCAATGGGGACAGGGGGCCAGCCCCAGCATTTT.

The chain links TRBV12-3 or TRBV12-4 to TRBJ1-2; 7 nucleotides align to TRBD1. The V gene end was trimmed by 7 bases and the J gene end by 9 bases; junction bases not matched to a gene: 11. This CDR3 is 13 amino acids long. CDR3 protein: CASTPDRTISYTF. DNA for the CDR3: TGTGCCAGCACCCCGGACAGGACCATCAGCTACACCTTC.

The V call is TRBV18, the J call TRBJ1-1; 8 bases fit TRBD1. CDR3 size: 15 residues. J gave up 0 bases and V 5 bases, and 5 bases lay outside the gene matches. CDR1 is KGHSH and CDR2 is LQKENI in the germline V gene. In DNA form, the CDR3 reads TGTGCCAGCTCAGACAGGGGTCGGATGAACACTGAAGCTTTCTTT. Protein: CASSDRGRMNTEAFF.

The chain joins TRBV27 to TRBJ1-4, with 8 positions matching TRBD1. The CDR3 loop spans 14 amino acids. V dropped 4 bases and J dropped 8; count of bases not matched to a gene: 6. Germline CDR1 is MNHEY and CDR2 is SMNVEV (reference sequence). The CDR3, as DNA: TGTGCCAGCAGTTCAAGGACAGGGAACGAAAAACTGTTTTTT. As protein: CASSSRTGNEKLFF.

This chain uses TRBV19 with TRBJ2-3; possibly TRBD1 for D (5 bases). The CDR3 spans 13 residues. From germline, CDR1 is LNHDA and CDR2 SQIVND (reference sequence). Trimming left V 5 bases short and J 8 bases short, with 14 bases between. CDR3 nucleotides: TGTGCCAGTAGTCCCAGTGATAGGGGTACGCAGTATTTT. This translates into CASSPSDRGTQYF.

The genes are TRBV7-3 and TRBJ2-1; the match to TRBD2 covers 9 bases. CDR3 length: 14 residues. After removal of 2 bases from V and 8 bases from J, the junction contained 4 bases not matched to a gene. In germline, CDR1 is SGHTA, CDR2 FQGTGA. The CDR3 DNA reads TGTGCCAGCAGCTTAGCGGGGGGGACCCATGAGCAGTTCTTC. It yields the protein CASSLAGGTHEQFF.

The chain employs TRBV7-7 and TRBJ1-6; D call uncertain. The CDR3 covers 16 residues. V lost 6 bases and J 10 bases, leaving 22 bases between the germline ends. In germline, CDR1 is SSHAT, CDR2 FNYEAQ (reference sequence). DNA for the CDR3: TGTGCCAGCAGGCCCCAAGGTAGGAGGGTTCCCTCACCCCTCCACTTT. This codes for CASRPQGRRVPSPLHF.

The chain has TRBV6-5 and TRBJ2-6; D might be TRBD2 (6 bases). This CDR3 has 16 amino acids. The V gene lost 4 bases and the J gene lost 4 bases, with 14 bases spanning the gap. The V gene's germline CDR1 is MNHEY and CDR2 SVGAGI. CDR3 sequence reads: CASSSRTEGGANVLTF. The DNA for the CDR3 is TGTGCCAGCAGTTCCCGGACGGAGGGGGGGGCCAACGTCCTGACTTTC.

CDR3 sequence (DNA): TGTGCCAGCAGTGAATGGCAGAACGAGCAGTACGTC. It specifies CASSEWQNEQYV. V is TRBV6-1 and J is TRBJ2-7; D remains ambiguous. This CDR3 has 12 residues. Germline assignment: CDR1 MNHNS and CDR2 SASEGT. V shed 2 bases and J shed 5 bases, with 7 bases lying between them.

The chain uses TRBV2 and TRBJ1-5; 7 nucleotides agree with TRBD1. This CDR3 is 14 amino acids long. Germline assignment: CDR1 SNHLY and CDR2 FYNNEI. With V trimmed by 4 bases and J by 3 bases, 3 bases remained unmatched. The CDR3 DNA reads TGTGCCAGCAGTGTCGACAGGGTCAATCAGCCCCAGCATTTT. Residues: CASSVDRVNQPQHF.

The J gene is TRBJ2-1, the V gene TRBV24-1; 7 bases fit TRBD1. Germline V CDR1 and CDR2: KGHDR, SFDVKD. The CDR3 is 13 residues long. V gave up 4 bases and J gave up 7 bases; unmatched junction bases: 3. The CDR3 sequence: CATSDDRVNEQFF. CDR3 bases: TGTGCCACCAGTGACGACAGGGTGAATGAGCAGTTCTTC.

This clone was observed a few times. J is TRBJ2-7 and V is TRBV7-6, with TRBD2 matching over 7 bases. Germline CDR1 SGHVS, CDR2 FNYEAQ. J lost 5 bases, V lost 1 base, and 2 bases had no gene match. CDR3 length: 13 residues. This CDR3 is CASSLGGGHEQYF. CDR3 in DNA: TGTGCCAGCAGCTTAGGGGGAGGGCACGAGCAGTACTTC.

V gene TRBV2 combines with J gene TRBJ2-3, with 7 nucleotides matching TRBD2. Per the germline V gene, CDR1 is SNHLY and CDR2 is FYNNEI. Germline trimming cut 7 bases from V and 0 bases from J; bases unmatched to any gene: 7. The CDR3 is made up of 15 amino acids. The CDR3 here is CASTGAGLSTDTQYF. The DNA for the CDR3 is TGTGCCAGCACTGGAGCGGGGCTCAGCACAGATACGCAGTATTTT.

This clone occurred a few times. The rearrangement joins TRBV5-4 to TRBJ2-7, with TRBD2 as a possible D gene (6 bases). V lost 4 bases and J lost 3, with 17 bases in between. Germline values: CDR1 SGHNT, CDR2 YYREEE (reference sequence). The CDR3 runs to 15 residues. The CDR3 DNA reads as TGTGCCAGCAGCCCCGGGACTCTTTTGGACTACGAGCAGTACTTC. Residues: CASSPGTLLDYEQYF.

CDR3 region: CAIRPEGGNSGNTIYF. CDR3 nucleotides: TGTGCCATCCGACCGGAGGGAGGGAATTCTGGAAACACCATATATTTT. J is TRBJ1-3 and V is TRBV10-3; D not certain. Germline V gene sequence: CDR1 ENHRY, CDR2 SYGVKD. CDR3 length: 16 residues. With 8 bases removed from V and 1 base from J, the gap between germline ends came to 18 bases.

The J gene is TRBJ2-3, the V gene TRBV10-1; possible D gene TRBD1, 6 bases. Trimming removed 4 bases from V and 9 bases from J, with 11 bases in between. CDR1 is WNHNN, CDR2 SYGVQD, per germline (reference sequence). The CDR3 contains 12 residues. CDR3 residues: CASSATGRTQYF. The CDR3 nucleotides read TGCGCCAGCAGTGCAACAGGGCGAACGCAGTATTTT.

V gene TRBV28 combines with J gene TRBJ1-5; 10 bases align to TRBD1. There are 15 residues in the CDR3. V gave up 6 bases and J gave up 6 bases; unmatched junction bases: 8. Germline V lookup: CDR1 MDHEN, CDR2 SYDVKM. This CDR3 is CASSPTGGRSQPQHF. The CDR3 coding sequence is TGTGCCAGCAGCCCGACAGGGGGCCGGAGTCAGCCCCAGCATTTT.

This clone came up once. The chain couples TRBV15 to TRBJ2-5, with 7 bases that match TRBD1. The CDR3 totals 17 residues. V lost 0 bases and J lost 2; bases outside the gene matches: 9. In germline, CDR1 is LNHNV, CDR2 YYDKDF (reference sequence). The DNA for the CDR3 is TGTGCCACCAGCAGAGATGGGACAGCGTTTTCTCAAGAGACCCAGTACTTC. Translation: CATSRDGTAFSQETQYF.

This clone was detected only once. V is TRBV28 and J is TRBJ2-2, with 8 bases matching TRBD1. V was clipped by 6 bases and J by 3 bases; unmatched bases: 6. Germline CDR1 is MDHEN and CDR2 is SYDVKM. This CDR3 spans 15 amino acids. The CDR3, as DNA: TGTGCCAGCAGATACCAGGGGGCAGACACCGGGGAGCTGTTTTTT. Translation: CASRYQGADTGELFF.

The chain links TRBV3-1 (or the pseudogene TRBV3-2) to TRBJ1-2, with 11 bases that match TRBD1. The CDR3 spans 15 residues. V trimming: 2 bases; J trimming: 8 bases; junction bases outside the gene matches: 7. Per the germline V gene, CDR1 is LGHDT and CDR2 is YNNKEL (reference sequence). CDR3 residues: CASSQPGQGVEGYTF. The CDR3 DNA follows: TGTGCCAGCAGCCAACCGGGACAGGGGGTGGAAGGCTACACCTTC.

V and J are TRBV19 and TRBJ2-2; TRBD2 matches at 10 bases. This CDR3 has 14 residues. The V gene end was trimmed by 8 bases and the J gene end by 3 bases; junction bases not matched to a gene: 3. The germline gives CDR1 LNHDA, CDR2 SQIVND (reference sequence). CDR3 amino acids: CASASGGDTGELFF. Here the CDR3 DNA reads TGTGCCAGTGCAAGCGGGGGGGACACCGGGGAGCTGTTTTTT.

This chain joins TRBV11-2 and TRBJ2-1; TRBD1 agrees at 7 bases. Germline trimming cut 5 bases from V and 9 bases from J; bases unmatched to any gene: 7. The CDR3 runs 13 residues. Germline V gives CDR1 SGHAT, CDR2 FQNNGV. The chain's CDR3 is CASSQGTVSEQFF. The CDR3 DNA reads as TGTGCCAGCAGCCAAGGGACAGTGAGTGAGCAGTTCTTC.

This clone has more than one count but fewer than ten. The gene calls are TRBV7-9 and TRBJ2-6; D gene uncertain. Germline CDR1 and CDR2: SEHNR and FQNEAQ (reference sequence). V dropped 5 bases and J dropped 0 bases, with 20 bases sitting between them. This CDR3 is built from 19 residues. In nucleotides, the CDR3 is TGTGCCAGCAGCCACCCCAAGCTTCAGGCTTCCTCTGGGGCCAACGTCCTGACTTTC. Its translation: CASSHPKLQASSGANVLTF.

V and J are TRBV19 and TRBJ2-1; 16 nucleotides agree with TRBD2. Germline V CDR1 and CDR2: LNHDA, SQIVND (reference sequence). CDR3 length: 18 residues. V shed 5 bases, J shed 8 bases, and the junction held 12 bases outside the gene matches. CDR3 bases: TGTGCCAGTAGTTTGGGACTAGCGGGGGGGCCGAGGATGGATGAGCAGTTCTTC. This sequence encodes CASSLGLAGGPRMDEQFF.

The V gene is TRBV3-1 (or the pseudogene TRBV3-2), the J gene TRBJ1-1; the match to TRBD1 covers 7 bases. Losses at the gene ends were 1 base for V and 5 bases for J; bases not matched to a gene: 16. The germline CDR1 and CDR2 sequences are LGHDT and YNNKEL (reference sequence). The CDR3 runs 18 residues. The CDR3 reads CASSQVGRQGALGTEAFF. The CDR3 coding sequence is TGTGCCAGCAGCCAAGTAGGTCGACAGGGCGCCCTGGGGACTGAAGCTTTCTTT.

The chain is built from TRBV7-6 and TRBJ2-2; 8 nucleotides align to TRBD1. Germline trimming cut 5 bases from V and 0 bases from J; bases unmatched to any gene: 5. Germline V lookup: CDR1 SGHVS, CDR2 FNYEAQ. This CDR3 comprises 16 residues. CDR3 bases: TGTGCCAGCAGCCCCCGGGACAGGCCGAACACCGGGGAGCTGTTTTTT. It encodes CASSPRDRPNTGELFF.

The rearrangement joins TRBV4-1 to TRBJ2-1, with a possible D match to TRBD2 (6 bases). The CDR3 extends over 16 amino acids. The V gene lost 4 bases and the J gene lost 1 base, with 14 bases spanning the gap. From germline, CDR1 is MGHRA and CDR2 YSYEKL. The CDR3 DNA is TGCGCCAGCAGCCCCTCCGGGACTCGGTCCTACAATGAGCAGTTCTTC. This sequence encodes CASSPSGTRSYNEQFF.

This clone was detected once. The chain has TRBV5-4 and TRBJ1-1; D remains unclear. This CDR3 is built from 13 residues. The V and J ends lost 3 bases and 6 bases respectively, with 12 bases between them. CDR1 and CDR2 from the germline V gene are SGHNT and YYREEE (reference sequence). The CDR3: CASSSGLRPEAFF. The CDR3 nucleotides read TGTGCCAGCAGCTCGGGGTTACGACCTGAAGCTTTCTTT.

The genes are TRBV25-1 and TRBJ1-2; TRBD1 matches at 12 bases. The CDR3 is 16 amino acids. V lost 6 bases, J lost 6 bases, and 11 bases stayed unmatched. Per the germline V gene, CDR1 is MGHDK and CDR2 is SYGVNS. The CDR3 loop reads CASSDNPGTGGNGYTF. CDR3 bases: TGTGCCAGCAGCGATAATCCCGGGACAGGGGGCAATGGCTACACCTTC.

The chain combines TRBV19 with TRBJ1-3; D remains ambiguous. Germline CDR1 LNHDA, CDR2 SQIVND (reference sequence). This CDR3 is 14 amino acids long. Trimming cost V 9 bases and J 0 bases, with 12 bases left between them. The CDR3 DNA sequence: TGTGCCAGCACCGGGTCGGGCTCTGGAAACACCATATATTTT. Translating gives CASTGSGSGNTIYF.

This chain connects TRBV5-5 to TRBJ1-3; a possible D gene is TRBD1 (5 bases). Trimming shortened V by 4 bases and J by 4 bases, and 12 bases separated the two germline ends. The CDR3 is 14 residues long. Per the germline V gene, CDR1 is SGHKS and CDR2 is YYEKEE (reference sequence). For the CDR3, the DNA is TGTGCCAGCAGCCAAGACAGTTACGGAAACACCATATATTTT. It specifies CASSQDSYGNTIYF. The full variable domain, completed using reference TRBV5-5 and TRBJ1-3, is DAGVTQSPTHLIKTRGQQVTLRCSPISGHKSVSWYQQVLGQGPQFIFQYYEKEERGRGNFPDRFSARQFPNYSSELNVNALLLGDSALYLCASSQDSYGNTIYFGEGSWLTVV.

This chain connects TRBV28 to TRBJ1-3; 9 nucleotides line up with TRBD1. In germline, CDR1 is MDHEN, CDR2 SYDVKM. V was clipped by 2 bases and J by 2 bases; unmatched bases: 7. The CDR3 has 17 residues. The CDR3 DNA reads as TGTGCCAGCAGTTTAGGGACAGGGCCACGTACTGGAAACACCATATATTTT. This encodes CASSLGTGPRTGNTIYF. The full variable domain, in which reference TRBV28 and TRBJ1-3 provide the parts outside the CDR3, is DVKVTQSSRYLVKRTGEKVFLECVQDMDHENMFWYRQDPGLGLRLIYFSYDVKMKEKGDIPEGYSVSREKKERFSLILESASTNQTSMYLCASSLGTGPRTGNTIYFGEGSWLTVV.